The clone carrying this T cell receptor beta chain has more than one count but fewer than ten. Germline lookup yields CDR1 SQVTM and CDR2 ANQGSEA. The CDR3 covers 15 residues. V dropped 3 bases and J dropped 3 bases, with 14 bases sitting between them. This entry is derived from a study of CDR3 diversity in severe acne. A single record per CDR3 protein comes from TCRdb applying MiXCR to the PCR reads. The repertoire includes 90,000 or so distinct CDR3 sequences, roughly half of them detected once, and 10% sits in the top ten. The sequencing sample was made of blood. This receptor was obtained from a male donor in good health, serving as a control. J is TRBJ2-2 and V is TRBV29-1; a weak D match, TRBD1 (6 bases). Written as DNA, the CDR3 is TGCAGCGTTGAGGGGGAACAGGGATACACCGGGGAGCTGTTTTTT. It is translated as CSVEGEQGYTGELFF.